This section outlines one TCR beta chain sequence together with its context. The record originates from a study of blood T cell repertoires in COVID-19. Original processing notes: Amplified reference gene primers provided the basis for estimating nucleated cell counts. The table came from immunoSEQ multiplex PCR; TCRdb's copy has only in-frame clones and leaves some out. V and J calls and clone size are copied from that table; D and trimming were computed from the DNA. The sample holds about 180,000 clones, roughly 87% seen once. CDR1 is SGHTA and CDR2 is FQGTGA in the germline V gene. J was trimmed by 7 bases and V by 2 bases; bases with no gene match: 10. The CDR3 sequence is 15 residues long. Symptom resolution, clearance, or two negative PCRs marked donors in Cohort 3 as recovered.

The sequenced sample was PBMCs or T cells enriched from blood (not recorded which). This clonotype was obtained from a woman aged 45 to 65 who had recovered from COVID-19. The chain recombines TRBV7-3 with TRBJ2-7, with 8 bases that match TRBD2. The CDR3 sequence: CASSLDGAGAREQYF. CDR3 sequence (DNA): TGTGCCAGCAGCTTAGACGGAGCGGGGGCTCGGGAGCAGTACTTC.